The clone carrying this T cell receptor (beta chain) was observed many times. V dropped 0 bases and J dropped 0 bases, with 9 bases sitting between them. Looked up from germline, CDR1 is DFQATT and CDR2 is SNEGSKA (reference sequence). There are 15 residues in the CDR3. The sample comes from a study of read filtering for tumor transcriptome and immune sequencing. The library was built from about 400 ng RNA with molecular barcoded adaptors for alpha/delta and beta/gamma chains. Via MiXCR, TCRdb re-called the reads, giving one row per CDR3 protein. The table lists approximately 93,000 distinct CDR3 sequences, 20% to 25% of them singletons.

This TCR was sampled from a donor aged 40 or older with multiple myeloma. This chain joins TRBV20-1 and TRBJ2-1, with D hard to call. Sequenced input: a population of CD138-negative cells sorted from bone marrow. This CDR3 is CSARDRTDSYNEQFF. The CDR3 nucleotides are TGCAGTGCTAGAGATCGGACGGACTCCTACAATGAGCAGTTCTTC.